The 29 T cell receptor beta chains below all came from one sample that was sequenced in a study of cytomegalovirus exposure and HLA in healthy donors. 13 Jbeta primers and 60 Vbeta primers were used for the PCR. Profiled with immunoSEQ multiplex PCR; TCRdb holds only in-frame clones, not every one. The data show some 180,000 clones, 75% to 85% seen once. The sequenced sample was PBMCs. The receptors originated from a girl between 2 and 10 years old in good health and CMV-seropositive.

CDR3 DNA sequence: TGTGCCAGCAGCGACACAGGGTACAATGAGCAGTTCTTC. As protein: CASSDTGYNEQFF. V is TRBV9 and J is TRBJ2-1; tentatively, D is TRBD1 (6 bases). Between the trimmed V and J ends, which lost 3 bases and 4 bases, there was a span of 8 bases. The CDR3 runs 13 residues. The germline CDR1 and CDR2 sequences are SGDLS and YYNGEE.

The CDR3 DNA reads TGTGCCAGCAATCTGGGGGGGGCTTACAATGAGCAGTTCTTC. Translating gives CASNLGGAYNEQFF. The chain uses TRBV6-6 and TRBJ2-1; tentative D call: TRBD2 (7 bases). Per the germline V gene, CDR1 is MNHNY and CDR2 is SVGAGI (reference sequence). There are 14 residues in the CDR3. V shed 7 bases and J shed 4 bases, with 14 bases lying between them.

In its sample, this clone was seen a few times. V usage is TRBV29-1 and J usage is TRBJ2-2; 9 bases map to TRBD2. The J segment lost 3 bases and the V segment lost 6 bases, leaving 5 bases of the junction unmatched. The CDR3 is 14 residues long. The germline gives CDR1 SQVTM, CDR2 ANQGSEA. The CDR3 spells CSVGSGGYTGELFF. CDR3 sequence (DNA): TGCAGCGTGGGCAGCGGGGGGTACACCGGGGAGCTGTTTTTT.

The DNA for the CDR3 is TGTGCTAGTGGGGGAGCGCTAGCGGAACCTCGCGAGCAGTACTTC. Translated: CASGGALAEPREQYF. V is TRBV12-5 and J is TRBJ2-7; 7 bases map to TRBD2. This CDR3 has 15 amino acids. V lost 6 bases, J lost 6 bases, and 14 bases stayed unmatched. CDR1 is LGHNT, CDR2 FRNRAP, per germline.

The chain combines TRBV14 with TRBJ1-1; D gene unclear. CDR3 length: 11 residues. The germline V and J ends were trimmed by 6 bases and 3 bases, with 5 bases remaining between them. The germline gives CDR1 SGHDN, CDR2 FVKESK. CDR3 bases: TGTGCCAGCAGTTCCTACACTGAAGCTTTCTTT. Its protein is CASSSYTEAFF.

The CDR3 DNA sequence: TGTGCCAGCAGCCAAGTTCTAGTATGGAACTATGGCTACACCTTC. It encodes CASSQVLVWNYGYTF. The rearrangement links TRBV4-2 to TRBJ1-2; D remains unclear. The ends were cut back, 1 base at V and 2 bases at J, with 11 bases in the middle. CDR1 is LGHNA, CDR2 YNFKEQ, per germline. This CDR3 is built from 15 residues.

The V and J genes are TRBV6-4 and TRBJ2-1, with 10 bases matching TRBD2. The CDR3 consists of 15 residues. CDR1 is MRHNA, CDR2 SNTAGT, per germline. The trim removed 4 bases at V and 4 bases at J, leaving 4 bases unmatched. The CDR3 bases are TGTGCCAGCAGTGGGGGACTAGCGCAATACAATGAGCAGTTCTTC. It translates to CASSGGLAQYNEQFF.

The chain combines TRBV6-1 with TRBJ1-2, with 7 positions matching TRBD1. CDR3 length: 13 amino acids. Per germline, CDR1 MNHNS and CDR2 SASEGT. Germline trimming cut 3 bases from V and 7 bases from J; bases unmatched to any gene: 5. The CDR3: CASSDAGTAGYTF. Written as DNA, the CDR3 is TGTGCCAGCAGTGACGCCGGGACAGCTGGCTACACCTTC.

The CDR3 DNA reads TGCGCCAGCAGCTTAGGGACTAGCGGGAGAAAGAGGTGGACCCAGTACTTC. This codes for CASSLGTSGRKRWTQYF. V is TRBV5-1 and J is TRBJ2-5; 14 bases agree with TRBD2. The junction had 10 bases not matched to a gene; V was cut back by 2 bases and J by 7 bases. This CDR3 spans 17 amino acids. The V gene's germline CDR1 is SGHRS and CDR2 YFSETQ.

The chain links TRBV10-2 to TRBJ2-3; 9 bases are a match to TRBD2. Germline trimming cut 6 bases from V and 3 bases from J; bases unmatched to any gene: 10. Germline V gene data show CDR1 as WSHSY and CDR2 as SAAADI. CDR3 length: 16 residues. The CDR3 nucleotides read TGCGCCAGCAGGGGCCCCCCTAGCGGGATTACAGATACGCAGTATTTT. Translation gives CASRGPPSGITDTQYF.

This clone has a single count. This rearrangement joins TRBV9 to TRBJ2-7, with D perhaps matching TRBD2 (5 bases). The CDR3 extends over 16 amino acids. V lost 3 bases to trimming and J lost 2 bases, with 18 bases between them. Looked up from germline, CDR1 is SGDLS and CDR2 is YYNGEE. This chain's CDR3 is CASSERLRADAYEQYF. CDR3 sequence (DNA): TGTGCCAGCAGCGAACGTCTTAGAGCGGACGCCTACGAGCAGTACTTC.

The chain carries TRBV19 and TRBJ2-6; 9 nucleotides match TRBD1. Germline CDR1 reads LNHDA; CDR2 reads SQIVND (reference sequence). The trim removed 4 bases at V and 4 bases at J, leaving 8 bases unmatched. The CDR3 is 17 amino acids. The CDR3: CASSTLDRGSGANVLTF. The CDR3 DNA reads as TGTGCCAGTAGTACTTTGGACAGGGGTTCCGGGGCCAACGTCCTGACTTTC.

The chain combines TRBV9 with TRBJ2-7; D perhaps matches TRBD1 (5 bases). The CDR3 sequence is 14 residues long. CDR1 is SGDLS, CDR2 YYNGEE, per germline. V lost 0 bases to trimming and J lost 6 bases, with 13 bases between them. The CDR3 is CASSVDPQGGEQYF. The CDR3 nucleotides are TGTGCCAGCAGCGTAGATCCCCAGGGCGGCGAGCAGTACTTC. The full variable domain, with the rest looked up from reference TRBV9 and TRBJ2-7, is DSGVTQTPKHLITATGQRVTLRCSPRSGDLSVYWYQQSLDQGLQFLIQYYNGEERAKGNILERFSAQQFPDLHSELNLSSLELGDSALYFCASSVDPQGGEQYFGPGTRLTVT.

The V call is TRBV30, the J call TRBJ2-7; 8 bases are a match to TRBD2. The germline V gene has CDR1 GTSNPN and CDR2 SVGIG (reference sequence). J was trimmed by 1 base and V by 6 bases; bases with no gene match: 2. CDR3 length: 12 amino acids. This chain's CDR3 is CACERGSYEQYF. The CDR3 DNA reads TGTGCCTGCGAGCGGGGGTCCTACGAGCAGTACTTC.

The rearrangement uses TRBV10-3 and TRBJ2-1; no clear D gene. Trimming pared 2 bases from V and 2 bases from J, leaving 10 bases between. The CDR3 runs 15 residues. In germline, CDR1 is ENHRY, CDR2 SYGVKD. CDR3 DNA sequence: TGTGCCATCAGTGAGCTCCTAGAAGCCTACAATGAGCAGTTCTTC. This gives the protein CAISELLEAYNEQFF.

On this clone: Distinct nucleotide sequences in the sample also encode this CDR3. This rearrangement joins TRBV6-6 to TRBJ1-4, with 9 bases that match TRBD1. V shed 4 bases and J 8 bases; nucleotides not matched to a gene: 8. This CDR3 is built from 15 residues. Germline loops: CDR1 MNHNY, CDR2 SVGAGI (reference sequence). The chain's CDR3 is CASSSVGTGREKLFF. CDR3 bases: TGTGCCAGCAGTTCGGTCGGGACAGGGAGGGAAAAACTGTTTTTT.

The genes are TRBV6-5 and TRBJ2-7, with TRBD1 matching 8 bases. The CDR3 length is 15 residues. The V gene's germline CDR1 is MNHEY and CDR2 SVGAGI. Trimming removed 6 bases from V and 2 bases from J; junction bases left unmatched: 9. In DNA form, the CDR3 reads TGTGCCAGCAGCGACCGTGGACAGGGCCCCTACGAGCAGTACTTC. Translating gives CASSDRGQGPYEQYF.

This clone was seen only once. The rearrangement joins TRBV2 to TRBJ2-4, with 9 bases identical to TRBD2. The CDR3 spans 16 residues. The J segment lost 6 bases and the V segment lost 5 bases, leaving 11 bases of the junction unmatched. CDR1 and CDR2 (germline): SNHLY, FYNNEI. The CDR3 is CASSPLRGLATNIQYF. The CDR3 DNA sequence: TGTGCCAGCAGTCCCTTGAGAGGACTAGCGACAAACATTCAGTACTTC.

A note on this clone: The junction and the germline gene differ at one end; a read error may be behind it. The J gene is TRBJ1-2, the V gene TRBV7-8, with no clear D. The CDR3 runs 11 residues. Germline CDR1 and CDR2: SGHVS and FQNEAQ. The CDR3 nucleotides are TGTGCCAGCAGCTCACGCACCTCCAAGAGCTTC. Protein: CASSSRTSKSF.

In DNA, the CDR3 is TGTGCCTGGAGAGTAGGTATTCTGTCTTGGGCCATGAACACTGAAGCTTTCTTT. The encoded protein is CAWRVGILSWAMNTEAFF. The chain has TRBV30 and TRBJ1-1; D gene ambiguous. Germline CDR1 reads GTSNPN; CDR2 reads SVGIG (reference sequence). The germline V and J ends were trimmed by 3 bases and 0 bases, with 23 bases remaining between them. The CDR3 totals 18 residues.

This chain connects TRBV7-8 to TRBJ2-5; 13 nucleotides line up with TRBD2. The V gene's germline CDR1 is SGHVS and CDR2 FQNEAQ. After removal of 5 bases from V and 2 bases from J, the junction contained 8 bases not matched to a gene. This CDR3 comprises 17 residues. The CDR3 region is CASSPRRTSGRQETQYF. The DNA for the CDR3 is TGTGCCAGCAGCCCCAGACGGACTAGCGGGAGACAAGAGACCCAGTACTTC.

CDR3 amino acids: CASSQAAPLNTGELFF. In DNA, the CDR3 is TGTGCCAGCAGCCAGGCAGCTCCCCTTAACACCGGGGAGCTGTTTTTT. This chain uses TRBV7-7 with TRBJ2-2, with D unclear. The germline gives CDR1 SSHAT, CDR2 FNYEAQ (reference sequence). V gave up 5 bases and J gave up 2 bases, with 15 bases separating them. This CDR3 is 16 amino acids long.

This clone was found once. The V gene is TRBV9, the J gene TRBJ2-7, with D maybe TRBD2 (5 bases). The CDR3 extends over 21 amino acids. V lost 4 bases to trimming and J lost 0 bases, with 32 bases between them. Germline loops: CDR1 SGDLS, CDR2 YYNGEE. The CDR3: CASSTYSEGRGWSFNSYEQYF. Written as DNA, the CDR3 is TGTGCCAGCAGCACCTACAGCGAAGGAAGAGGGTGGTCCTTTAACTCCTACGAGCAGTACTTC.

This clone was detected once. The DNA of the CDR3 is TGTGCCAGCAGTTCCTCCCGGGACTGGATGAAAAAGACCCAGTACTTC. Translation gives CASSSSRDWMKKTQYF. The rearrangement uses TRBV6-5 and TRBJ2-5, with D possibly TRBD2 on 6 matching bases. Trimming left V 4 bases short and J 6 bases short, with 21 bases between. The CDR3 has 16 residues. Germline CDR1 is MNHEY and CDR2 is SVGAGI.

The V gene is TRBV9, the J gene TRBJ1-2; tentatively, D is TRBD1 (6 bases). CDR3 length equals 14 residues. CDR1 and CDR2 (germline): SGDLS, YYNGEE. V shed 3 bases and J shed 0 bases, with 9 bases lying between them. The CDR3 region is CASSGTETNYGYTF. The CDR3 DNA reads TGTGCCAGCAGCGGGACAGAGACTAACTATGGCTACACCTTC.

This chain uses TRBV5-1 with TRBJ2-3, with D possibly matching TRBD1 (5 bases). Trimming stripped 0 bases from V and 0 bases from J, with 8 bases between. Germline CDR1 SGHRS, CDR2 YFSETQ. The CDR3 has 15 residues. In nucleotides, the CDR3 is TGCGCCAGCAGCTTGGTTAGGGGAAGCACAGATACGCAGTATTTT. This translates into CASSLVRGSTDTQYF.

V gene TRBV19 combines with J gene TRBJ1-6; 7 positions match TRBD1. Germline V lookup: CDR1 LNHDA, CDR2 SQIVND (reference sequence). With V trimmed by 6 bases and J by 5 bases, 4 bases remained unmatched. The CDR3 covers 14 residues. CDR3 in amino acids: CASSSGQNNSPLHF. The DNA of the CDR3 is TGTGCCAGTAGCTCGGGACAGAATAATTCACCCCTCCACTTT.

This clone was counted once. This chain uses TRBV27 with TRBJ2-7; D not resolved. The CDR3 spans 13 residues. From germline, CDR1 is MNHEY and CDR2 SMNVEV (reference sequence). V gave up 3 bases and J gave up 4 bases, with 10 bases separating them. CDR3 loop: CASSFRGVYEQYF. In nucleotides, the CDR3 is TGTGCCAGCAGTTTTAGAGGAGTTTACGAGCAGTACTTC.

This chain uses TRBV15 with TRBJ1-4, with D perhaps matching TRBD1 (6 bases). CDR1 is LNHNV, CDR2 YYDKDF, per germline (reference sequence). Trimming stripped 1 base from V and 10 bases from J, with 16 bases between. The CDR3 extends over 15 amino acids. CDR3 region: CATSRGGGGAGKLFF. DNA of the CDR3: TGTGCCACCAGCAGAGGGGGCGGGGGCGCAGGAAAACTGTTTTTT.